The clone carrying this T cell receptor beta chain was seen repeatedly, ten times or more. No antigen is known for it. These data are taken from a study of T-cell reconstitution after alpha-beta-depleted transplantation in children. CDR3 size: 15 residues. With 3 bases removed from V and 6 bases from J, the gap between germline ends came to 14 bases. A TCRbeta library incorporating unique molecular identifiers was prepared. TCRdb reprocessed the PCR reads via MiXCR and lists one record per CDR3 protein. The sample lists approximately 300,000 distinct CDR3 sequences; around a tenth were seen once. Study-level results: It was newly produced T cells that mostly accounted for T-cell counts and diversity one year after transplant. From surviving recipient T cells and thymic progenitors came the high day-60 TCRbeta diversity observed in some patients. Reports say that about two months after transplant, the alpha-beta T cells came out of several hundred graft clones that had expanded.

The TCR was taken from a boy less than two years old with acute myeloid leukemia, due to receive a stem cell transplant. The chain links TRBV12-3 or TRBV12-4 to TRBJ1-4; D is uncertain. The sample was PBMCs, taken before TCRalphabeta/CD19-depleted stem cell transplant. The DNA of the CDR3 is TGTGCCAGCAGTTTTTATTCAGCCTGGGATGAAAAACTGTTTTTT. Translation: CASSFYSAWDEKLFF.